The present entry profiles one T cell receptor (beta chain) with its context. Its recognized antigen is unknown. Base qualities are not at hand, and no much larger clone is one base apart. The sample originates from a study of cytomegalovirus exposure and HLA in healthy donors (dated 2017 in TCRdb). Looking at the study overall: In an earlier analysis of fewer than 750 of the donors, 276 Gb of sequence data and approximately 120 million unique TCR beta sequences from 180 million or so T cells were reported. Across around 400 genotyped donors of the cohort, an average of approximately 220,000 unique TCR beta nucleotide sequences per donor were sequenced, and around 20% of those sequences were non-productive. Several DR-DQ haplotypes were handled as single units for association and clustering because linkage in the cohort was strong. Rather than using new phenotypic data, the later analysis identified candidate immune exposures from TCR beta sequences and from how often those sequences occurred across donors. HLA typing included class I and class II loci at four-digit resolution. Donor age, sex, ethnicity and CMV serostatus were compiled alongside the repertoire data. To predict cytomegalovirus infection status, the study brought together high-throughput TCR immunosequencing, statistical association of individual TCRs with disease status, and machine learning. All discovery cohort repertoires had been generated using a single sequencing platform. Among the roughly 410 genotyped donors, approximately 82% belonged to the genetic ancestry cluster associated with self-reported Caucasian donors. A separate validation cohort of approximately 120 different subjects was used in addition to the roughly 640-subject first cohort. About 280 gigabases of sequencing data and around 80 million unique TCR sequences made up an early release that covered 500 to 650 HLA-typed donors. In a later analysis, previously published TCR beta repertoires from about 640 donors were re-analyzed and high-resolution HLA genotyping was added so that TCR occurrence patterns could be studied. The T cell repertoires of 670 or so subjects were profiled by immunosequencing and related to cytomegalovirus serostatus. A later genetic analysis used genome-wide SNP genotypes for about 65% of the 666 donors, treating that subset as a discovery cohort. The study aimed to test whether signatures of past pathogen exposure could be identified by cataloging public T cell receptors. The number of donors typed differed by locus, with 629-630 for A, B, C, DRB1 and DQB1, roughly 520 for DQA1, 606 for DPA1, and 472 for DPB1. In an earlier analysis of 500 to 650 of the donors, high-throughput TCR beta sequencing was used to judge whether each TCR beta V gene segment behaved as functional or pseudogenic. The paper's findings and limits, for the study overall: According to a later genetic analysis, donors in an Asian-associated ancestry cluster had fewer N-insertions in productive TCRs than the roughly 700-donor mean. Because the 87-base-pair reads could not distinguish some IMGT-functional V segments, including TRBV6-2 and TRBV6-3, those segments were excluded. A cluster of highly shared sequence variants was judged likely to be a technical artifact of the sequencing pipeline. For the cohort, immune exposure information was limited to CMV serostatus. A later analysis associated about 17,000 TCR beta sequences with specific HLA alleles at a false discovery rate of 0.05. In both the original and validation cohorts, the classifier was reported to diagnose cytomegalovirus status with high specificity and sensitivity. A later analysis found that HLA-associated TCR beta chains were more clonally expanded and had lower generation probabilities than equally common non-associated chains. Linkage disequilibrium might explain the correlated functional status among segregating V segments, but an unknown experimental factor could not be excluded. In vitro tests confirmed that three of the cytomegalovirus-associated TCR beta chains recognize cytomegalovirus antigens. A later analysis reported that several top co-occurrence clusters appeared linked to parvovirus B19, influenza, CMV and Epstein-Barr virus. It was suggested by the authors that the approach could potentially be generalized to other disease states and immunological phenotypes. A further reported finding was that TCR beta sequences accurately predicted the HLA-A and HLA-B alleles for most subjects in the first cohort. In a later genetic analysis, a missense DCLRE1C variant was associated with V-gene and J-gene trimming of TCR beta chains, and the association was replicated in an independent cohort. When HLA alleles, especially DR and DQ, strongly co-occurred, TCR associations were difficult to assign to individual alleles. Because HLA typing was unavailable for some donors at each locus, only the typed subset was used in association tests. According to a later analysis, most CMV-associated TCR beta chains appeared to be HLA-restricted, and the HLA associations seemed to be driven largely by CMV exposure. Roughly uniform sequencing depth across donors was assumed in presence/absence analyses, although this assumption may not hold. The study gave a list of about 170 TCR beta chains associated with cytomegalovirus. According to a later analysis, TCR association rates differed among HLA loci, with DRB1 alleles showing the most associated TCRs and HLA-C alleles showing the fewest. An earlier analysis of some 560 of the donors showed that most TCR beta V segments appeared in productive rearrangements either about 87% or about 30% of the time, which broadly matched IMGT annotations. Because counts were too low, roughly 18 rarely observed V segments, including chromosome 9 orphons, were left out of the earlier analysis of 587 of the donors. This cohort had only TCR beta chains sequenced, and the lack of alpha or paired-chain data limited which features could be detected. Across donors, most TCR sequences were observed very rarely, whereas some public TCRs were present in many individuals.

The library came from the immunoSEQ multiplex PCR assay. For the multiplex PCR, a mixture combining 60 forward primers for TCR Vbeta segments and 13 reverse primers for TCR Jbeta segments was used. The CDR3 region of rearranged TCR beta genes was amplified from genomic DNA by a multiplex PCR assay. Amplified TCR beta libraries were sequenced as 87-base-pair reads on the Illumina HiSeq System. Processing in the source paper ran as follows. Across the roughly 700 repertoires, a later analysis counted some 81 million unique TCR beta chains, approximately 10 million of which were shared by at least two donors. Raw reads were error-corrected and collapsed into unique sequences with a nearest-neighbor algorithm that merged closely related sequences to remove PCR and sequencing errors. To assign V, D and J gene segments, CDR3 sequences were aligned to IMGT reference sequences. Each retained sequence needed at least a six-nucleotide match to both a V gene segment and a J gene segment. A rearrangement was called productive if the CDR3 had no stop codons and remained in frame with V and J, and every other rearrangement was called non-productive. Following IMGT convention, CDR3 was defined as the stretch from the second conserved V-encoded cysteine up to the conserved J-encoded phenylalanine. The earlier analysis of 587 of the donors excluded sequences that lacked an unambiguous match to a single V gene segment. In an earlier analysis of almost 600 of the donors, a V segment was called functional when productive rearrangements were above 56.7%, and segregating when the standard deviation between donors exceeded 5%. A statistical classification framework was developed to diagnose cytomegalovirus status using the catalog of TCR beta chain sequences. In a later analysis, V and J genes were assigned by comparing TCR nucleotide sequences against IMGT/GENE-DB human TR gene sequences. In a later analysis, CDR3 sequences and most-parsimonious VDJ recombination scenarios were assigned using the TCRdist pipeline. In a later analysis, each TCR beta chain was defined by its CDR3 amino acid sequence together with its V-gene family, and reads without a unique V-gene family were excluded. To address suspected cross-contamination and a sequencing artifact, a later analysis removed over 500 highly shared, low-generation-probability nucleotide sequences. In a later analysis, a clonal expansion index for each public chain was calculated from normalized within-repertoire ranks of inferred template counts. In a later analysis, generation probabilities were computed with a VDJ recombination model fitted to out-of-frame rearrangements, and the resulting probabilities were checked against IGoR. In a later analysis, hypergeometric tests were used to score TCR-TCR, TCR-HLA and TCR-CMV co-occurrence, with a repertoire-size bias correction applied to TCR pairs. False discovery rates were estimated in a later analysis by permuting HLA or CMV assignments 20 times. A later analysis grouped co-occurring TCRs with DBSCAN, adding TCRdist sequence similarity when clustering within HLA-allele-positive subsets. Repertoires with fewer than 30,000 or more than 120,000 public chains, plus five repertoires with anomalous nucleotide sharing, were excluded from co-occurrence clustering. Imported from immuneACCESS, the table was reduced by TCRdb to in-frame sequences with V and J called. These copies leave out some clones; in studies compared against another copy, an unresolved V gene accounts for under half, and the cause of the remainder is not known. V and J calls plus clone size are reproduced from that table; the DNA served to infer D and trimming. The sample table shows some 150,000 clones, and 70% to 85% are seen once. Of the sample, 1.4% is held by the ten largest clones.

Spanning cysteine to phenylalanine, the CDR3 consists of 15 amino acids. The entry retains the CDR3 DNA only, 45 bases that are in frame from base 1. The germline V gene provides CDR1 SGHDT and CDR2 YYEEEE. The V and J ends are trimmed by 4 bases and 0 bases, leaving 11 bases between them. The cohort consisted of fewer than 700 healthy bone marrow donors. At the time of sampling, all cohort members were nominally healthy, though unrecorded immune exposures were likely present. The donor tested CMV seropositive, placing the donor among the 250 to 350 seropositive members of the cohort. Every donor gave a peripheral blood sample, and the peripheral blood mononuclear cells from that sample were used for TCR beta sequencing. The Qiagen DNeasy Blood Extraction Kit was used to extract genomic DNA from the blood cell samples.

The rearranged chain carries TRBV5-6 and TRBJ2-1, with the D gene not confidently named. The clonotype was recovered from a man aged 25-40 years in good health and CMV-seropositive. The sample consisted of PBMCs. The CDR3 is CASSVWSYSYNEQFF. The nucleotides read TGTGCCAGCAGCGTCTGGAGTTACTCCTACAATGAGCAGTTCTTC.